This record covers a single T cell receptor beta chain. This sample is part of a study of T cell changes during pregnancy in multiple sclerosis. Data came from immunoSEQ multiplex PCR; TCRdb stores just in-frame clones and leaves some out. Altogether 30,000 to 35,000 clones are present, 90% being singletons, with the ten largest covering around 13%. The CDR3 is made up of 13 amino acids. Germline CDR1 MNHEY, CDR2 SVGAGI. Trimming stripped 3 bases from V and 3 bases from J, with 9 bases between. The rearrangement joins TRBV6-5 to TRBJ2-7; D remains unclear. The sequence came from a female donor with multiple sclerosis, enrolled in a pregnancy study. The source material was CD8+ T cells from peripheral blood mononuclear cells, sampled in the first trimester of pregnancy. CDR3 sequence reads: CASSYRLFYEQYF. CDR3 coding DNA: TGTGCCAGCAGTTATAGACTGTTCTACGAGCAGTACTTC.